These T cell receptor beta chains were read from a single sample in a study of a mutant IDH1 vaccine in newly diagnosed glioma. Their specific antigens are unknown. TCRdb's copy holds only in-frame clones and misses some; the assay was immunoSEQ multiplex PCR. Here the sample spans 110,000 or so clones, roughly 90% being singletons. Sample: PBMCs, taken from a glioma patient whose treatment included an IDH1 peptide vaccine. These receptors all stem from a woman aged 50 to 60 with glioma. Each CDR3 is given with its conserved first and last residue. Each record gives: clone size, J gene, D gene, V gene, CDR3 DNA, CDR3 protein. The D gene is left open where the match is weak. Size tells how often a clone was seen (once, few, many) or the class of an expanded clone, and some rows leave it out.

>.|TRBJ2-3|TRBD1|TRBV29-1
TGCAGCGTTGTGACAGGGGGCACAGATACGCAGTATTTT
CSVVTGGTDTQYF
>.|TRBJ2-1|.|TRBV5-1
TGCGCCAGCAGCCCGGACAGGTGGGAGGATGAGCAGTTCTTC
CASSPDRWEDEQFF
>.|TRBJ2-5|TRBD2|TRBV9
TGTGCCAGCAGCGCAATAGCGGGATTAGGAGAGACCCAGTACTTC
CASSAIAGLGETQYF
>few|TRBJ2-1|.|TRBV5-1
TGCGCCAGCAGCTTGGGGCCGGGGGATGAGCAGTTCTTC
CASSLGPGDEQFF
>.|TRBJ1-5|.|TRBV2
TGTGCCAGCAGTGGGGGTGGACCGGTGGGTCAGCCCCAGCATTTT
CASSGGGPVGQPQHF
>.|TRBJ1-2|.|TRBV12-5
TGTGCTAGTGGTTTGGTACCCGAGGAGCGTAACTATAGCTACACCTTC
CASGLVPEERNYSYTF
>.|TRBJ1-5|.|TRBV2
TGTGCCAGCCAGCGTGGGTCTATTAGCAATCAGCCCCAGCATTTT
CASQRGSISNQPQHF
>.|TRBJ1-1|.|TRBV7-2
TGTGCCAGCAGCCCCACGGCGGGAAGCACTGAAGCTTTCTTT
CASSPTAGSTEAFF
>.|TRBJ2-2|.|TRBV6-1
TGTGCCAGCTCGAGGGGAGATGGCGGGGAGCTGTTTTTT
CASSRGDGGELFF
>.|TRBJ2-1|TRBD2|TRBV19
TGTGCCAGTAGTAGATCTAGCGGGGGAGGGTACAATGAGCAGTTCTTC
CASSRSSGGGYNEQFF
>.|TRBJ2-7|.|TRBV6-6
TGTGCCAGCAAGGAGGGAGGCCGAACCTACGAGCAGTACTTC
CASKEGGRTYEQYF
>.|TRBJ2-3|TRBD1|TRBV9
TGTGCCAGCAGCGTATCGGACAGGGGAGGGATTACGCAGTATTTT
CASSVSDRGGITQYF
>.|TRBJ2-7|.|TRBV6-1
TGTGCCATACGGCTAGGGCTGAACGACGGCTACGAGCAGTACTTC
CAIRLGLNDGYEQYF
>.|TRBJ2-2|.|TRBV11-2
TGTGCCAGCAGCTTAGATCGGGACGGAAAGGAGACGGACACCGGGGAGCTGTTTTTT
CASSLDRDGKETDTGELFF
>.|TRBJ2-7|.|TRBV5-4
TGTGCCAGCAGCTTGGCACTGAATACCTACGAGCAGTACTTC
CASSLALNTYEQYF
>.|TRBJ2-2|.|TRBV6-6
TGTGCCAGCAGTTACTCTGGGGCCACCGGGGAGCTGTTTTTT
CASSYSGATGELFF
>.|TRBJ2-2|.|TRBV7-9
TGTGCCAGCAGCCCCAGGGAGACAAAGAACACCGGGGAGCTGTTTTTT
CASSPRETKNTGELFF
>.|TRBJ2-1|TRBD2|TRBV10-3
TGTGCCATCATTGGGACTAGCGGGAGCTCCTACAATGAGCAGTTCTTC
CAIIGTSGSSYNEQFF
>.|TRBJ2-7|.|TRBV18
TGTGCCAGCTCACCAGGGCTGAATTCCTACGAGCAGTACTTC
CASSPGLNSYEQYF
>.|TRBJ2-7|.|TRBV28
TGTGCCAGCAGTTCCCTCGGGACATCAGCCTACGAGCAGTACTTC
CASSSLGTSAYEQYF
>.|TRBJ2-4|.|TRBV11-2
TGTGCCAGCAGCCAACCCGGCGTGGGGGGACGGAACATTCAGTACTTC
CASSQPGVGGRNIQYF
>.|TRBJ2-3|TRBD2|TRBV5-1
TGCGCCAGCAGCTTGGGGATAGCGGGGTCCACAGATACGCAGTATTTT
CASSLGIAGSTDTQYF
>.|TRBJ2-5|.|TRBV19
TGTGCCAGTAGTATAGTATTTCGGCAGGGACAAGAGACCCAGTACTTC
CASSIVFRQGQETQYF
>.|TRBJ2-1|.|TRBV25-1
TGTGCCAGCAGTGTGGAGGATTCCTACAATGAGCAGTTCTTC
CASSVEDSYNEQFF
>once|TRBJ2-2|.|TRBV5-1
TGCGCCAGCAGCTTGGAACTCCGGGCCGACAGGTTCCAAGGCGGGGAGCTGTTTTTT
CASSLELRADRFQGGELFF
>.|TRBJ2-5|.|TRBV10-3
TGTGCCATCAGTGCTTTCGGACAGCAAGAGACCCAGTACTTC
CAISAFGQQETQYF
>.|TRBJ1-3|.|TRBV5-1
TGCGCCAGCAGCTTGCAGCCCTCCGGGACGCCCGGAAACACCATATATTTT
CASSLQPSGTPGNTIYF
>.|TRBJ2-1|.|TRBV7-9
TGTGCCAGCAGCTCCGGCTCCAATGAGCAGTTCTTC
CASSSGSNEQFF
>.|TRBJ1-1|.|TRBV6-5
TGTGCCAGCAGTGAACGGGACCAAGCTTTCTTT
CASSERDQAFF
>.|TRBJ2-1|TRBD2|TRBV6-5
TGTGCCAGCAGCCTGACTAGCGGGTGGTACAATGAGCAGTTCTTC
CASSLTSGWYNEQFF
>.|TRBJ2-7|.|TRBV30
TGTGCCTGGAGTGTAAGCCTAGCGACCTACGAGCAGTACTTC
CAWSVSLATYEQYF
>.|TRBJ2-2|.|TRBV27
TGTGCCAGCAGCTCTAACACCGGGGAGCTGTTTTTT
CASSSNTGELFF
>.|TRBJ2-2|.|TRBV30
TGTGCCTGGAGTGTGGGGGGACCCGGGGAGCTGTTTTTT
CAWSVGGPGELFF
>.|TRBJ2-1|.|TRBV7-8
TGTGCCAGCAGCTTAGAGGGGACATTGATCTACAATGAGCAGTTCTTC
CASSLEGTLIYNEQFF
>few|TRBJ2-1|.|TRBV4-1
TGCGCCAGCAGCCAATCGGGACCCCACAATGAGCAGTTCTTC
CASSQSGPHNEQFF
>once|TRBJ2-3|.|TRBV7-3
TGTGCCAGCAGCTACCGGACACCCACAGATACGCAGTATTTT
CASSYRTPTDTQYF
>once|TRBJ1-2|.|TRBV28
TGTGCCAGCAGCCCCGGAGGGGCCCTAGGGGGCTACACCTTC
CASSPGGALGGYTF
>.|TRBJ1-1|.|TRBV5-1
TGCGCCAGCAGCTCTGGGACGACTGAAGCTTTCTTT
CASSSGTTEAFF
>.|TRBJ1-5|TRBD1|TRBV30
TGTGCCTGGAGTGTAAGGGCGGGCGGGACAGGGGGCAATCAGCCCCAGCATTTT
CAWSVRAGGTGGNQPQHF
>.|TRBJ1-5|.|TRBV5-5
TGTGCCAGCAGCTTGTTCCAGAATAGCAATCAGCCCCAGCATTTT
CASSLFQNSNQPQHF
>once|TRBJ2-5|.|TRBV28
TGTGCCAGCAGTTTATACGTCCAGGGGAGCATGGAGACCCAGTACTTC
CASSLYVQGSMETQYF
>.|TRBJ2-3|TRBD1|TRBV5-1
TGCGCCAGTACCTCCGGGACAGTTAGCACAGATACGCAGTATTTT
CASTSGTVSTDTQYF
>.|TRBJ2-3|.|TRBV7-9
TGTGCCAGCAGCTTCCGGCCTCAGCTGTATTTT
CASSFRPQLYF
>.|TRBJ1-5|.|TRBV6-1
TGTGCCAGCAGTGAAGATTCGAGCGGGAATCAGCCCCAGCATTTT
CASSEDSSGNQPQHF
>.|TRBJ2-6|.|TRBV6-5
TGTGCCAGCAGTTACAGGACAGGGGCCAACGTCCTGACTTTC
CASSYRTGANVLTF
>.|TRBJ2-3|TRBD2|TRBV4-2
TGTGCCAGCAGCCAAGAAAGAATGGGACTAGCGGGGAGCACAGATACGCAGTATTTT
CASSQERMGLAGSTDTQYF
>once|TRBJ2-3|TRBD2|TRBV4-1
TGCGCCAGCAGCCCTGGGACTAGCGCGCGAGGGTATTTT
CASSPGTSARGYF
>.|TRBJ1-4|.|TRBV2
TGTGCCAGCACCCAGACCTTTTCTTGGGAAAAACTGTTTTTT
CASTQTFSWEKLFF
>.|TRBJ2-3|TRBD2|TRBV7-8
TGTGCCAGCGTCCGCGGGAGAAGCACAGATACGCAGTATTTT
CASVRGRSTDTQYF
>once|TRBJ1-1|.|TRBV6-6
TGTGCCAGCAGTTACAGAAAGCGGCAGACCGCTGAAGCTTTCTTT
CASSYRKRQTAEAFF
>.|TRBJ2-2|TRBD1|TRBV14
TGTGCCAGCAGCCAAGATATATGGGCCGGGACAGGGGTCACCGGGGAGCTGTTTTTT
CASSQDIWAGTGVTGELFF
>.|TRBJ1-6|TRBD1|TRBV6-1
TGTGCCAGCAGGGGACAGACCTCACCCCTCCACTTT
CASRGQTSPLHF